This T cell receptor beta chain was retrieved from a study of cytomegalovirus exposure and HLA in healthy donors. The CDR3 totals 12 residues. Trimming shortened V by 5 bases and J by 5 bases, and 10 bases separated the two germline ends. CDR1 is KGHSH, CDR2 LQKENI, per germline. Study-wide points: Using the classifier, cytomegalovirus status was reportedly diagnosed with high specificity and sensitivity.

Comment on this clone: Its antigen is currently unknown.

Primers: 60 Vbeta forward and 13 Jbeta reverse. Produced via immunoSEQ multiplex PCR; TCRdb's table is partial and in-frame only. The sample includes more than 95,000 clones, more than 60% seen only once; the top ten take 3.4%. Sample: PBMCs. The TCR sequence derives from a man younger than 45 in good health and CMV-seronegative. This chain joins TRBV18 and TRBJ2-7; D is unclear. The CDR3 loop reads CASSLQADEQYF. The CDR3 DNA reads TGTGCCAGCTCATTGCAGGCCGACGAGCAGTACTTC.